These 8 T cell receptor beta chains originate from one sample sequenced in a study of Graves' ophthalmopathy and Graves' hyperthyroidism (dated by TCRdb to 2017 to 2018). TCRdb shows the sequencer as Illumina HiSeq 2000. For repertoire sequencing, the TCR beta CDR3 regions were amplified from RNA transcripts. A first-round RT-PCR used HTBI primers with the Qiagen OneStep RT-PCR kit, followed by a second-round multiplex PCR, size selection and purification. TCRdb trimmed public reads at Q25 via fastp, called clones via MiXCR and kept in-frame beta chains. Merged by CDR3 protein, the rows form single entries marked with the most common genes and DNA. The sample data list 600,000 to 700,000 distinct CDR3 sequences, and roughly 41% of these were observed just once. Around 3% of the sample is held by the ten biggest clonotypes. The source material was peripheral blood. The source of these receptors is an adult man with Graves' ophthalmopathy.

This clonotype was found many times. The genes are TRBV9 and TRBJ1-2, with TRBD1 matching over 9 bases. This CDR3 contains 17 residues. Unmatched junction bases numbered 9, after V lost 3 bases and J lost 0 bases. Germline CDR1 is SGDLS and CDR2 is YYNGEE. CDR3 bases: TGTGCCAGCAGCGCGGGGACAGGGATAAAGGCTAACTATGGCTACACCTTC. Translation gives CASSAGTGIKANYGYTF.

With respect to this clonotype: The CDR3 end shows no conserved phenylalanine or tryptophan, and so a read error is likely. The chain carries TRBV25-1 and TRBJ1-4; D might be TRBD1 (5 bases). V lost 5 bases, J lost 7 bases, and 14 bases lay in between. From germline, CDR1 is MGHDK and CDR2 SYGVNS. The CDR3 sequence is 14 residues long. This CDR3 reads CASSRGLRGEKLFL. CDR3 nucleotide sequence: TGTGCCAGCAGTAGGGGATTGCGGGGTGAAAAACTGTTTTTA.

This clonotype was counted ten times or more. The chain recombines TRBV15 with TRBJ2-6, with D possibly TRBD2 on 6 matching bases. The germline V gene encodes CDR1 LNHNV and CDR2 YYDKDF (reference sequence). The germline V and J ends were trimmed by 1 base and 2 bases, with 9 bases remaining between them. The CDR3 contains 16 residues. CDR3 residues: CATSRGTGAGANVLTF. The CDR3 nucleotides read TGTGCCACCAGCAGAGGTACGGGGGCTGGGGCCAACGTCCTGACTTTC.

The rearrangement uses TRBV7-8 and TRBJ2-3; 8 nucleotides align to TRBD2. This CDR3 has 16 residues. With 5 bases clipped from V and 3 bases from J, the junction kept 10 bases outside the gene matches. Germline V gene lookup returns CDR1 SGHVS and CDR2 FQNEAQ. CDR3: CASSPLSGRRTDTQYF. The CDR3 nucleotides are TGTGCCAGCAGCCCTCTGAGCGGGAGAAGAACAGATACGCAGTATTTT.

The chain uses TRBV19 and TRBJ1-2; TRBD1 aligns across 7 bases. V was clipped by 5 bases and J by 8 bases; unmatched bases: 5. Germline CDR1 LNHDA, CDR2 SQIVND (reference sequence). This CDR3 is 12 amino acids long. The DNA of the CDR3 is TGTGCCAGTAGTTGGGGGACAGCGGGCTACACCTTC. Its translation: CASSWGTAGYTF.

The chain links TRBV6-6 to TRBJ1-2, with D unclear. Germline-derived CDR1 and CDR2 are MNHNY and SVGAGI (reference sequence). The CDR3 sequence is 16 residues long. Deletions cut 0 bases from V and 0 bases from J, with 11 bases between. CDR3 protein: CASSYSRTLPNYGYTF. DNA for the CDR3: TGTGCCAGCAGTTACTCCCGGACGCTACCTAACTATGGCTACACCTTC.

The V gene is TRBV4-1, the J gene TRBJ1-1, with D possibly being TRBD1 (6 bases). Germline V CDR1 and CDR2: MGHRA, YSYEKL. The CDR3 is 17 amino acids. Trimming cost V 6 bases and J 1 base, with 21 bases left between them. CDR3 sequence (DNA): TGCGCCAGCAGACAGATCGGGGGCAGGAGGGAGAACACTGAAGCTTTCTTT. It translates to CASRQIGGRRENTEAFF.

This clonotype is classed as medium-sized. The chain joins TRBV10-2 to TRBJ1-6; D not certain. Germline CDR1 WSHSY, CDR2 SAAADI. Trimming left V 4 bases short and J 6 bases short, with 10 bases between. This CDR3 comprises 14 residues. The CDR3 spells CASSGQGLNSPLHF. In DNA form, the CDR3 reads TGCGCCAGCAGTGGTCAAGGTCTTAATTCACCCCTCCACTTT.